This T cell receptor (beta chain) was found in a study of regulatory T cells in long-lasting Graves disease (TCRdb year 2021). Study-wide context: To count as having persistent Graves' disease, a patient had to have received antithyroid drug treatment for over 5 years with TSH receptor autoantibodies remaining persistently positive. Patients with persistent Graves' disease were compared with patients with newly diagnosed Graves' disease using TCR sequencing and RNA sequencing of peripheral blood. The study was registered as a clinical trial and conducted in China. TCR sequencing covered 13 persistent and some 20 newly diagnosed Graves' disease patients, around 35 samples in total. Persistent Graves' disease patients in the clinical cohort had taken antithyroid drugs for 9 to 11 years on average. The research as a whole found: Preferential use of TRBV28, TRBJ1-2 and TRBJ2-5 was observed in persistent disease, whereas TRBV20-1 and TRBJ2-1 were favored in newly diagnosed disease. Patients with persistent disease shared more public clonotypes (fewer than 3,000) than newly diagnosed patients did (around 930). Sequencing and analysis were limited to the TCR beta chain. Persistent Graves' disease patients showed lower TCR Shannon entropy and fewer highly expanded clones than newly diagnosed patients, suggesting clonal expansion. Only peripheral blood was studied, because thyroid tissue, the primary lesion, was inaccessible. The small sample size was acknowledged by the authors as a limitation that may reduce accuracy.

Receptor amplification or capture employed multiplex PCR. Sequencing was carried out with an Illumina HiSeq 4000. TCR beta libraries were built with iRepertoire HTBI primers and Arm-PCR amplification of CDR3 regions. Before sequencing, the PCR products went through gel purification. The original pipeline was this. Across samples, 60 to 75 TRBV and 15 or so TRBJ segments were identified and used for gene usage analysis of CDR3 amino acid clonotypes. COPE and FqMerger were used to merge the filtered high-quality paired reads into contigs. Contigs were aligned with BLAST to IMGT TRBV, TRBD and TRBJ reference genes, and CDR3 was defined per IMGT. Clonotypes above 0.1% frequency were classified as highly expanded clones. Shannon entropy was used to measure repertoire diversity, and the Gini coefficient was used to measure V-J evenness. Public clonotypes were defined as clonotypes shared by more than one individual. TCRdb reprocessed the public reads (quality trimming at Q25 with fastp, clone calling with MiXCR) and kept in-frame beta chains. Entries that share a CDR3 protein sequence are merged under the most common genes and DNA. TCRdb's processing, not the study's, gives the V and J calls here. This sample lists fewer than 400,000 distinct CDR3 sequences; around 19% were detected once. The ten largest make up around 30% of the sample.

The intended sense of this specimen's time point label: persistent/refractory GD, antithyroid drugs over 5 years with positive TRAb. RNA was extracted from PBMCs in TRIzol for both TCR sequencing and RNA sequencing. The diagnosis of Graves' disease was made according to American Thyroid Association guidelines. Patients were recruited from an endocrinology department in Xi'an, China. Each patient gave 8.5 to 9.5 milliliters of peripheral blood, collected in an EDTA anticoagulant tube. PBMCs were isolated by Ficoll Paque Plus density gradient separation without further T cell sorting. An Agilent 2100 Bioanalyzer and agarose gel were used to check RNA quality, while a NanoDrop 2000 measured RNA concentration. This clonotype has just a few counts. The target of this receptor is not known. No clone much larger than this one lies a single base away; base qualities are absent. V has 5 bases trimmed and J has 4 bases trimmed; junction bases matching no gene number 13. The CDR3 has 17 amino acids, counting the end cysteine and phenylalanine. Left in the record is the CDR3 DNA by itself, 51 bases read in frame from the first base.

Recombination connected TRBV12-3 or TRBV12-4 to TRBJ1-3; 8 central bases correspond to TRBD1. This TCR derives from a female donor with Graves disease. The starting material was peripheral blood mononuclear cells (PBMCs), obtained when the disease was refractory, from a patient treated with antithyroid drugs. The nucleotide sequence is given as TGTGCCAGCAGTACAGGACAGGGTGTAAAGGGGGGAAACACCATATATTTT. This encodes CASSTGQGVKGGNTIYF.